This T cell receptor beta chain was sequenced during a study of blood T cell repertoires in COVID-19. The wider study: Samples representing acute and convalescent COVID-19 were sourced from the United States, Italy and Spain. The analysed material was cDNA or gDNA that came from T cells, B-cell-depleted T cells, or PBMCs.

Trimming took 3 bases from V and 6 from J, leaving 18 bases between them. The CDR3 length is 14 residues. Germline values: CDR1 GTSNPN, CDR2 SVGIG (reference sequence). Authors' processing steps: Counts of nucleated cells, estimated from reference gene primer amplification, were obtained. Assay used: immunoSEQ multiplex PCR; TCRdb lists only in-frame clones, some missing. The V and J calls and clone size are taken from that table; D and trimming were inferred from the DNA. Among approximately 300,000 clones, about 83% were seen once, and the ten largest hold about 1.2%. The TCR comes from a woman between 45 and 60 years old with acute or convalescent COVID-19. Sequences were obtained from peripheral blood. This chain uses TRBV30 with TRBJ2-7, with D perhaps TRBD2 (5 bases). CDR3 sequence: CAWSWPDQTTEQYF. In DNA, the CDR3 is TGTGCCTGGAGCTGGCCAGATCAGACTACCGAGCAGTACTTC.